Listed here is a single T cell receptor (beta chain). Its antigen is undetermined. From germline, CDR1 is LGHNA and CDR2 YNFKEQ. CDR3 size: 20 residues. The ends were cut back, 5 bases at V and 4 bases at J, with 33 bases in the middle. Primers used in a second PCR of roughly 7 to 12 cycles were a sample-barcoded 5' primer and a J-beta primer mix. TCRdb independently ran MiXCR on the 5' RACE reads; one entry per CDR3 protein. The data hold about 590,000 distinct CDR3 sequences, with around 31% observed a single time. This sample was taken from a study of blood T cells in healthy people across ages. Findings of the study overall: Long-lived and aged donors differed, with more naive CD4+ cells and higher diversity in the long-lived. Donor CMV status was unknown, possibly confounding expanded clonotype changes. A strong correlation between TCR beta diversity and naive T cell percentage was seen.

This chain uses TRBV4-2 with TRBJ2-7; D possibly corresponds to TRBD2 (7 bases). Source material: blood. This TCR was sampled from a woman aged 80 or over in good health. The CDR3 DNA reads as TGTGCCAGCAGCTTAGCGGGCAGGGGAGCCTCAATAGAGTTAATATACGAGCAGTACTTC. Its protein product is CASSLAGRGASIELIYEQYF.